This T cell receptor (beta chain) was identified in a study of a mutant IDH1 vaccine in newly diagnosed glioma. Study background: The first vaccination came 4-6 weeks after radiotherapy alone, or with temozolomide cycles.

Data came from immunoSEQ multiplex PCR; TCRdb stores just in-frame clones and leaves some out. The sample includes approximately 51,000 clones, around 80% of them seen just once. Time point described: week 5, during vaccination. In the vaccine, a single dose held 300 ug of the mutant IDH1 20-mer peptide, along with topical imiquimod. V lost 0 bases and J lost 2, with 11 bases in between. This CDR3 is built from 15 residues. Germline CDR1 and CDR2: MNHEY and SVGAGI. Concerning this clone: Its antigen is unknown.

This receptor was taken from a woman between 40 and 50 years old with glioma. The specimen was PBMCs, collected from a glioma patient whose treatment included an IDH1 peptide vaccine. The chain has TRBV6-5 and TRBJ2-7; D remains ambiguous. CDR3: CASSYSSGMPYEQYF. CDR3 bases: TGTGCCAGCAGTTACTCGTCTGGGATGCCCTACGAGCAGTACTTC.